These T cell receptor beta chains were read from a single sample in a study of blood T cell repertoires in COVID-19. Profiled with immunoSEQ multiplex PCR; TCRdb holds only in-frame clones, not every one. The data show some 240,000 clones, with around 83% seen just once and more than 9.5% held by the top ten. The sequencing sample was made of peripheral blood. The receptor set was obtained from a woman aged 80 or over with acute or convalescent COVID-19. Each CDR3 is given with its conserved first and last residue. The D gene is left open where the match is weak. Rows may omit the clone size; those that give it use once, few, many or a size class.

J	size	D	V	DNA	CDR3
TRBJ2-7	.	.	TRBV18	TGTGCCAGCTCACCACCCGTCACAGACGAGCAGTACTTC	CASSPPVTDEQYF
TRBJ2-3	once	TRBD1	TRBV13	TGTGCCAGCAGCTCCGGACAGGGTTCAGATACGCAGTATTTT	CASSSGQGSDTQYF
TRBJ1-4	few	TRBD1	TRBV2	TGTGCCAGCAGCGGGGACAGGAATGAAAAACTGTTTTTT	CASSGDRNEKLFF
TRBJ2-5	.	TRBD1	TRBV9	TGTGCCAGCAGCGGACAGGGAAACCAAGAGACCCAGTACTTC	CASSGQGNQETQYF
TRBJ2-7	.	TRBD1	TRBV19	TGTGCCAGTAGTGAATCGGGACAGGGCCCCGAGCAGTACTTC	CASSESGQGPEQYF
TRBJ2-3	once	TRBD2	TRBV3-1/TRBV3-2	TGTGCCAGCAGCCAGGGACTAGCGGGGGGGCGCACAGATACGCAGTATTTT	CASSQGLAGGRTDTQYF
TRBJ2-7	few	.	TRBV12-2	TGTGCAAGTCGCTTCCGGGGAGTCTACTGCAAGCAGTACTTC	CASRFRGVYCKQYF
TRBJ2-5	once	.	TRBV24-1	TGTGCCACCAGCACACCTGGAGAGGGGGGGCCTGTTGAGACCCAGTACTTC	CATSTPGEGGPVETQYF
TRBJ2-1	.	.	TRBV19	TGTGCCAGTGGACATCTAGGGTCCCCCTACAATGAGCAGTTCTTC	CASGHLGSPYNEQFF
TRBJ2-3	.	TRBD2	TRBV9	TGTGCCAGCAGCATCTCTAGCGGGCTAAACACAGATACGCAGTATTTT	CASSISSGLNTDTQYF
TRBJ1-2	once	TRBD1	TRBV29-1	TGCAGCGTAGCGGGACAGGGGGTCTATGGCTACACCTTC	CSVAGQGVYGYTF
TRBJ2-1	.	TRBD1	TRBV5-6	TGTGCCAGCAGCCTACCTGGTAGACAGGGCCGACCGACAGGTGAGCAGTTCTTC	CASSLPGRQGRPTGEQFF
TRBJ2-6	.	.	TRBV30	TGTGCCTGGGGAATGGGGAGTTTTCCTTACTCCTCTGGGGCCAACGTCCTGACTTTC	CAWGMGSFPYSSGANVLTF
TRBJ1-1	.	.	TRBV6-5	TGTGCCAGCAGTTACCCCTCAGACGGGTCCACTGAAGCTTTCTTT	CASSYPSDGSTEAFF
TRBJ1-1	.	.	TRBV10-3	TGTGCCATCGGCTCCGGGTCCCACACTGAAGCTTTCTTT	CAIGSGSHTEAFF
TRBJ2-1	.	TRBD2	TRBV2	TGTGCCAGCGGACTAGTACCCAATGAGCAGTTCTTC	CASGLVPNEQFF
TRBJ2-1	.	.	TRBV14	TGTGCCAGCAGCCAAGACCTAGTACATGAGCAGTTCTTC	CASSQDLVHEQFF
TRBJ2-1	.	.	TRBV20-1	TGCAGTGCTAGACGGGACAATGAGCAGTTCTTC	CSARRDNEQFF
TRBJ2-3	.	TRBD2	TRBV19	TGTGCCAGTAGTCCTCGTACTAGCGGGGGGCGAATACATAGCACAGATACGCAGTATTTT	CASSPRTSGGRIHSTDTQYF
TRBJ1-1	few	TRBD1	TRBV5-4	TGTGCCAGCAGCGGGGGGGGACAGGGGCGGTGGGGCACTGAAGCTTTCTTT	CASSGGGQGRWGTEAFF
TRBJ2-4	.	TRBD1	TRBV24-1	TGTGCCACCAGTCAGACAGGGTCGAACATTCAGTACTTC	CATSQTGSNIQYF
TRBJ2-7	.	TRBD1	TRBV28	TGTGCCAGCAGTCCCTGGGGAGGACAGGGGCTCGACGAGCAGTACTTC	CASSPWGGQGLDEQYF
TRBJ2-1	.	.	TRBV28	TGTGCCAGCAGTTTCCGGCTAGCTCTGAATGAGCAGTTCTTC	CASSFRLALNEQFF
TRBJ1-5	once	TRBD1	TRBV28	TGTGCCAGCAGTCGGGACAGGGTGAGTCAGCCCCAGCATTTT	CASSRDRVSQPQHF
TRBJ2-1	.	.	TRBV9	TGTGCCAGCAGCGTAGCAGTCTCAGGGCTCGATGAGCAGTTCTTC	CASSVAVSGLDEQFF
TRBJ1-5	.	.	TRBV19	TGTGCCAGTAGTATCCCCAGGGCTAGCAATCAGCCCCAGCATTTT	CASSIPRASNQPQHF
TRBJ1-6	.	.	TRBV3-1/TRBV3-2	TGTGCCAGCGCCACGGTGGGACAAATAGGTTCACCCCTCCACTTT	CASATVGQIGSPLHF
TRBJ1-4	.	.	TRBV6-5	TGTGCCAGCAGGGGAGACAGGACCGATAATGAAAAACTGTTTTTT	CASRGDRTDNEKLFF
TRBJ2-7	.	TRBD1	TRBV7-2	TGTGCCAGCAGCTTAACCTCAGGGGGCCGCGACGAGCAGTACTTC	CASSLTSGGRDEQYF